This record looks at one T cell receptor (beta chain) sequence and its context. This entry comes from a study of cytomegalovirus exposure and HLA in healthy donors. There are 18 residues in the CDR3. The V gene end was trimmed by 3 bases and the J gene end by 1 base; junction bases not matched to a gene: 11. Germline V gene sequence: CDR1 SGHTA, CDR2 FQGNSA. With 60 Vbeta and 13 Jbeta primers, the PCR was carried out. The assay was immunoSEQ multiplex PCR, and TCRdb's table has in-frame clones only and misses some. Seen here are 120,000 or so clones, roughly 69% observed once, and the top ten hold approximately 8.2%.

V is TRBV7-2 and J is TRBJ2-3; 9 bases are a match to TRBD2. The specimen was PBMCs. This sequence originates from a woman aged 35 to 49 in good health and CMV-seropositive. As DNA, the CDR3 is TGTGCCAGCAGCTTCCGCTTAGGTGGCGGGGGGGGCACAGATACGCAGTATTTT. Translating gives CASSFRLGGGGGTDTQYF.